This is a list of T cell receptor beta chains from one sample in a study of T cells after somatic rescue of genetic block. Data came from immunoSEQ multiplex PCR; TCRdb stores just in-frame clones and leaves some out. The sample shows 9,500 to 14,000 clones, 78% of them seen only once. The sequenced material came from peripheral blood mononuclear cells (PBMCs). These receptors were collected from a boy aged 5-17 years. The CDR3 runs from the conserved cysteine through the conserved F or W. Fields, in order: CDR3 length, V gene, CDR3 protein.

length: 13
V: TRBV27
CDR3: CASSLGRDYGYTF

length: 13
V: TRBV6-5
CDR3: CASSKGRSYTQYF

length: 17
V: TRBV7-3
CDR3: CASSPVGAGAGGDTQYF

length: 15
V: TRBV4-1
CDR3: CASSQETGWNEKLFF

length: 17
V: TRBV6-1
CDR3: CASSEGAGTGPPGELFF

length: 14
V: TRBV6-5
CDR3: CASSHQVRNSEQYF

length: 11
V: TRBV6-1
CDR3: CASNLTGKQYF

length: 15
V: TRBV6-5
CDR3: CASSQTGLSSYEQYF

length: 16
V: TRBV2
CDR3: CASSTRTGGRGSPLHF

length: 15
V: TRBV7-9
CDR3: CASSSRLGGTGELFF

length: 15
V: TRBV7-2
CDR3: CASSLTLGTNEKLFF

length: 13
V: TRBV7-8
CDR3: CASSFLGKAEAFF

length: 13
V: TRBV5-1
CDR3: CASTTGSSTEAFF

length: 16
V: TRBV9
CDR3: CASSVAAGAGGETQYF

length: 13
V: TRBV6-5
CDR3: CASSPDRFYGYTF

length: 15
V: TRBV6-1
CDR3: CASSRTRSSTDTQYF

length: 13
V: TRBV6-5
CDR3: CASASPGFNTIYF

length: 11
V: TRBV9
CDR3: CASSVGDTQYF

length: 13
V: TRBV5-1
CDR3: CASSFDQNTEAFF

length: 16
V: TRBV7-8
CDR3: CASSLSRTGRNHEQYF

length: 16
V: TRBV5-1
CDR3: CASSPLASGTGYEQYF

length: 15
V: TRBV6-5
CDR3: CASSSGQQTGNTIYF

length: 15
V: TRBV4-3
CDR3: CASSQDGGGRDTQYF

length: 12
V: TRBV7-2
CDR3: CASSPIPPGYTF

length: 14
V: TRBV4-3
CDR3: CASSQDLLGGTQYF

length: 13
V: TRBV7-2
CDR3: CASSSGSGTEAFF